This entry is about one TCR beta chain. The CDR3 has 16 amino acids. Looked up from germline, CDR1 is MDHEN and CDR2 is SYDVKM. J gave up 11 bases and V 7 bases, and 19 bases lay outside the gene matches. These data belong to a study of blood T cell repertoires in COVID-19. Study-level background: Acute and convalescent COVID-19 specimens originated in the United States, Italy and Spain.

The data were produced by immunoSEQ multiplex PCR, yet TCRdb's version contains in-frame clones alone and is incomplete. The data show 200,000 or so clones, with about nine tenths seen just once and approximately 2.1% held by the top ten. The gene calls are TRBV28 and TRBJ1-5, with 8 positions matching TRBD1. The sample taken for sequencing was peripheral blood. This clonotype originated in a man between 65 and 79 years old with active or convalescent COVID-19. CDR3 protein: CASKPPGGQGMTAQHF. CDR3 DNA: TGTGCCAGCAAACCTCCCGGTGGACAGGGTATGACAGCCCAGCATTTT.